The table lists the clone carrying this TCR beta chain with many counts. Its antigen is not known. Deletions cut 6 bases from V and 4 bases from J, with 12 bases between. The CDR3 consists of 14 residues. The V gene's germline CDR1 is SGHVS and CDR2 FNYEAQ. For TCR beta, libraries came from quantitative 5'-RACE with molecular barcodes. TCRdb called the 5' RACE reads again in MiXCR, with one record for every CDR3 protein. Among around 75,000 distinct CDR3 sequences, under 5.5% were seen once, and the ten largest hold over 2%. These data are taken from a study of CD8 T cells in ankylosing spondylitis. General observations from the study: A TCR beta motif of roughly 8 highly homologous variants appeared characteristic of ankylosing spondylitis blood. The authors found the disease-linked clones to be CD8+ and relatively rare in peripheral blood. A number of the motif variants had already been described in reactive arthritis synovial fluid and blood.

The clonotype originates from a male donor with ankylosing spondylitis or in good health (not recorded which). This chain joins TRBV7-6 and TRBJ2-2, with D unresolved. Sequences were obtained from blood, either unsorted or a sorted T cell fraction (not recorded which). CDR3 sequence reads: CASRVAPGTGELFF. Here the CDR3 DNA reads TGTGCCAGCAGAGTGGCCCCGGGCACCGGGGAGCTGTTTTTT.